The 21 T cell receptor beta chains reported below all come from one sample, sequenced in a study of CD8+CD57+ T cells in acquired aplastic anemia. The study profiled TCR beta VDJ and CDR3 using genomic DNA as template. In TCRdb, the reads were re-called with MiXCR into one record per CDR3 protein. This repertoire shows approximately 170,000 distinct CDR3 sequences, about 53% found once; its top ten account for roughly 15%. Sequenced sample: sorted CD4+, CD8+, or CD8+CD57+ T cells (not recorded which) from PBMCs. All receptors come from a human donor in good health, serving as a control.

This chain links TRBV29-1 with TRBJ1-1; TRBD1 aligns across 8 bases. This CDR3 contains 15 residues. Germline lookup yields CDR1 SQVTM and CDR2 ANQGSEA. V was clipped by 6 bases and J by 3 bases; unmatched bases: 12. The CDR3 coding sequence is TGCAGCGTCGTGGACAGGGTATTTATGGACACTGAAGCTTTCTTT. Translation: CSVVDRVFMDTEAFF.

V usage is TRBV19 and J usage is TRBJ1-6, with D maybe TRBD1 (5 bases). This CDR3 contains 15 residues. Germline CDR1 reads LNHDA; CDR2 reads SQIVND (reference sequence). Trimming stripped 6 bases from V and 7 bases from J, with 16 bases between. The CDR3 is CASRTAGGRNSPLHF. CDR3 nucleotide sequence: TGTGCCAGTAGGACCGCCGGGGGGAGGAATTCACCCCTCCACTTT.

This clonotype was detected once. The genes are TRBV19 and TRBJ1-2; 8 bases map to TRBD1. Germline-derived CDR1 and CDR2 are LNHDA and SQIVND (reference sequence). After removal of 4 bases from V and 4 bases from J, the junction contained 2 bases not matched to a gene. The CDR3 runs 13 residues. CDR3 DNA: TGTGCCAGTAGTAGGGACAGGTTCTATGGCTACACCTTC. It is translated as CASSRDRFYGYTF. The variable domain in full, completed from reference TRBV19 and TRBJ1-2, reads DGGITQSPKYLFRKEGQNVTLSCEQNLNHDAMYWYRQDPGQGLRLIYYSQIVNDFQKGDIAEGYSVSREKKESFPLTVTSAQKNPTAFYLCASSRDRFYGYTFGSGTRLTVV.

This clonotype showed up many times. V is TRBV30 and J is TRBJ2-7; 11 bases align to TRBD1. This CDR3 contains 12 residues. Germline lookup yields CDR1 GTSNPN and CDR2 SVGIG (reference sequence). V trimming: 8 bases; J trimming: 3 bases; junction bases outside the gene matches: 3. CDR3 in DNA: TGTGCCGGGGGACAGGGGGTCTACGAGCAGTACTTC. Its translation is CAGGQGVYEQYF.

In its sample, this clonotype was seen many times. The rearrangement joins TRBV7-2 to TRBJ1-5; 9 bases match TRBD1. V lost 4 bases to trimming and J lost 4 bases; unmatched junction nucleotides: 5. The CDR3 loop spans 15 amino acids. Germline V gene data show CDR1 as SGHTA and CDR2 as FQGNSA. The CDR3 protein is CASSSQGAGNQPQHF. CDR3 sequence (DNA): TGTGCCAGCAGCTCACAGGGGGCGGGTAATCAGCCCCAGCATTTT. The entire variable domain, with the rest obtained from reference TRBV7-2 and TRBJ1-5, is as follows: GAGVSQSPSNKVTEKGKDVELRCDPISGHTALYWYRQSLGQGLEFLIYFQGNSAPDKSGLPSDRFSAERTGGSVSTLTIQRTQQEDSAVYLCASSSQGAGNQPQHFGDGTRLSIL.

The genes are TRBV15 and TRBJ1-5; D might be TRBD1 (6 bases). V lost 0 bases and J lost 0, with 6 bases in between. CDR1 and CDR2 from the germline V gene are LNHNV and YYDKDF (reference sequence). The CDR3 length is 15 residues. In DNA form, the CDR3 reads TGTGCCACCAGCAGAGACAGGGGTAGCAATCAGCCCCAGCATTTT. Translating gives CATSRDRGSNQPQHF.

CDR3 nucleotide sequence: TGTGCCAGCAGTGAATTCAGATCGGGGGGCGCAGGTCAGCCCCAGCATTTT. Translation: CASSEFRSGGAGQPQHF. The rearrangement joins TRBV2 to TRBJ1-5; a possible D gene is TRBD1 (6 bases). Germline V gene sequence: CDR1 SNHLY, CDR2 FYNNEI. This CDR3 comprises 17 residues. Trimming stripped 2 bases from V and 6 bases from J, with 20 bases between.

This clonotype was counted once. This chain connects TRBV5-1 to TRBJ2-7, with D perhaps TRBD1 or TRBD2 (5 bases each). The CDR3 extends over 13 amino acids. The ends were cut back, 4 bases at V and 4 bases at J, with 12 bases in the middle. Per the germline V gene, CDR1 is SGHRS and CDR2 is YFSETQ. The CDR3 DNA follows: TGCGCCAGCAGCCTTGGGACCAATTACGAGCAGTACTTC. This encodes CASSLGTNYEQYF.

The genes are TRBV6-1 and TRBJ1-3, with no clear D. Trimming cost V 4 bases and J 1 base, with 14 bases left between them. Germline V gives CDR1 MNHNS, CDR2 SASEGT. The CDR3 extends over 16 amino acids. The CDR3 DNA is TGTGCCAGCAGTGGACTCACACAGAGTTCTGGAAACACCATATATTTT. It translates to CASSGLTQSSGNTIYF.

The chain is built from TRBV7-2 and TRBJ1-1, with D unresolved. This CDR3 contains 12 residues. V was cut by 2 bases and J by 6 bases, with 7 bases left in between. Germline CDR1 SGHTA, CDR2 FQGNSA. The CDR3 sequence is CASSLSRAEAFF. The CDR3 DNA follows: TGTGCCAGCAGCTTAAGTAGAGCTGAAGCTTTCTTT. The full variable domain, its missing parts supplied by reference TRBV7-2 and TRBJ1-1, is GAGVSQSPSNKVTEKGKDVELRCDPISGHTALYWYRQSLGQGLEFLIYFQGNSAPDKSGLPSDRFSAERTGGSVSTLTIQRTQQEDSAVYLCASSLSRAEAFFGQGTRLTVV.

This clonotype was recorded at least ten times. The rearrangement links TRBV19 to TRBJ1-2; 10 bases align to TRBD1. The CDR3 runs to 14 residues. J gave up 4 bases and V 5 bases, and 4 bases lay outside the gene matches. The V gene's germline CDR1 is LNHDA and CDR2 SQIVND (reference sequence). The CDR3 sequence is CASSPRTGGYGYTF. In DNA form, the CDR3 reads TGTGCCAGTAGTCCAAGGACAGGGGGCTATGGCTACACCTTC. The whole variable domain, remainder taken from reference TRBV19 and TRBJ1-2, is DGGITQSPKYLFRKEGQNVTLSCEQNLNHDAMYWYRQDPGQGLRLIYYSQIVNDFQKGDIAEGYSVSREKKESFPLTVTSAQKNPTAFYLCASSPRTGGYGYTFGSGTRLTVV.

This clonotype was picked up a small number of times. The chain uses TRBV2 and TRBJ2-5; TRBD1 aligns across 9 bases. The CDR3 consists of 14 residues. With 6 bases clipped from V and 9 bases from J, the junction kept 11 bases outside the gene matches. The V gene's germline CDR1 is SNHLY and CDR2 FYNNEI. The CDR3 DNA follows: TGTGCCAGCAGCGGACAGGGGTCCAATCAGCCCCAGTACTTC. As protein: CASSGQGSNQPQYF.

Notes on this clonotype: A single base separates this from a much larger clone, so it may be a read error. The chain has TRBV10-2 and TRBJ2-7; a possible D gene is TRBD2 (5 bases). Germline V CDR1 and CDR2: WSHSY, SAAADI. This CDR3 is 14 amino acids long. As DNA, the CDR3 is TGTGCCAGCGGCCAAGTGGCCCAGATCTACGAGCAGTACTTC. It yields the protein CASGQVAQIYEQYF.

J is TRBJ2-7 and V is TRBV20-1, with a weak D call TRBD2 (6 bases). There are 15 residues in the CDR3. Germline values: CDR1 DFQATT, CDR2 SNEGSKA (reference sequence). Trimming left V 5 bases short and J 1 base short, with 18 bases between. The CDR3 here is CSARGLRCGSYEQYF. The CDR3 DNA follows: TGCAGTGCTCGGGGACTCCGATGCGGTTCCTACGAGCAGTACTTC.

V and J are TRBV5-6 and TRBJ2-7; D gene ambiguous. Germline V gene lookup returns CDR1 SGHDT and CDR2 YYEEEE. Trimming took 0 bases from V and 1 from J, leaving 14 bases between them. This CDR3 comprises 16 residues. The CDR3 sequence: CASSLGIGAVSYEQYF. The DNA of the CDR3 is TGTGCCAGCAGCTTGGGTATTGGTGCGGTATCCTACGAGCAGTACTTC.

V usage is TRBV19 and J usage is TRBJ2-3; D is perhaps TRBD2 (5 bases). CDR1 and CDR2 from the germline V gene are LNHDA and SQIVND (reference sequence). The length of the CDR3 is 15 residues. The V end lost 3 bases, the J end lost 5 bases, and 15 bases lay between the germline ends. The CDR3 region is CASSMEEVRGDTQYF. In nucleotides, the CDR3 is TGTGCCAGTAGTATGGAGGAGGTCCGTGGAGATACGCAGTATTTT.

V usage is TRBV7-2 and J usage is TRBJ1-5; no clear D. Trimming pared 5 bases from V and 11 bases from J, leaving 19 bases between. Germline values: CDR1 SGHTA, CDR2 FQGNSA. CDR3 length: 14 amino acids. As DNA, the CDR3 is TGTGCCAGCAGCCTTAGTTGGGGTCAAGAGACCCAGCATTTT. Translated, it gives CASSLSWGQETQHF.

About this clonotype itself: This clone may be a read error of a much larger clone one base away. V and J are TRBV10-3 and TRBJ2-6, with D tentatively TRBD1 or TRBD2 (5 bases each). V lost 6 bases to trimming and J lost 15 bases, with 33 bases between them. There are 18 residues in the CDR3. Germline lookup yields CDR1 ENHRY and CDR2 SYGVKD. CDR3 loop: CAIRGGGPTAPGANTLTF. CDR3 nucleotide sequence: TGTGCCATCAGGGGCGGAGGTCCAACGGCCCCTGGGGCCAACACCCTGACTTTC.

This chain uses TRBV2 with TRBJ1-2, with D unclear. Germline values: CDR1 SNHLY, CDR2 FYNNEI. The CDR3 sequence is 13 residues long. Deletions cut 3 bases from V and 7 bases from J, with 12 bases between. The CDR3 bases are TGTGCCAGCAGTGAGAGTGGGTGGGCTGGCTACACCTTC. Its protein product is CASSESGWAGYTF. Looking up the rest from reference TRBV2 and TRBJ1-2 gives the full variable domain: EPEVTQTPSHQVTQMGQEVILRCVPISNHLYFYWYRQILGQKVEFLVSFYNNEISEKSEIFDDQFSVERPDGSNFTLKIRSTKLEDSAMYFCASSESGWAGYTFGSGTRLTVV.

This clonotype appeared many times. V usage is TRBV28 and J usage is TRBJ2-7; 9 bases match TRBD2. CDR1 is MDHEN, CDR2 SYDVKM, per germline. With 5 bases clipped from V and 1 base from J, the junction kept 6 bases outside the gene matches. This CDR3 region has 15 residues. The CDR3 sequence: CASSRSGGLSYEQYF. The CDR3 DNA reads TGTGCCAGCAGTCGTAGCGGGGGACTTTCCTACGAGCAGTACTTC.

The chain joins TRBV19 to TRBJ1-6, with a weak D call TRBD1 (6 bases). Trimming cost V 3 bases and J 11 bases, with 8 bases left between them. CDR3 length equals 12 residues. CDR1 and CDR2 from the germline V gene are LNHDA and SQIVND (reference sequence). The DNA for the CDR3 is TGTGCCAGTAGTATCCAGGGGACACCCCTCCACTTT. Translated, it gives CASSIQGTPLHF.